These 18 T cell receptor beta chains were all obtained from the same sample, sequenced in a study of T cell changes during pregnancy in multiple sclerosis. Produced via immunoSEQ multiplex PCR; TCRdb's table is partial and in-frame only. This sample yields tens of thousands of clones, of which roughly 92% are seen a single time; roughly 3.7% belongs to the top ten. The sample consisted of peripheral blood, taken after pregnancy. Receptors were obtained from a female donor in good health, enrolled as a control in a pregnancy study.

This clone was found a few times. The chain uses TRBV2 and TRBJ1-5, with D unresolved. Trimming cost V 3 bases and J 5 bases, with 8 bases left between them. CDR1 and CDR2 (germline): SNHLY, FYNNEI. This CDR3 has 13 residues. The CDR3 bases are TGTGCCAGCAGTGACTTGGCTCATCAGCCCCAGCATTTT. Its protein product is CASSDLAHQPQHF. The variable domain in full, completed from reference TRBV2 and TRBJ1-5, reads EPEVTQTPSHQVTQMGQEVILRCVPISNHLYFYWYRQILGQKVEFLVSFYNNEISEKSEIFDDQFSVERPDGSNFTLKIRSTKLEDSAMYFCASSDLAHQPQHFGDGTRLSIL.

This clone was picked up a small number of times. The gene calls are TRBV2 and TRBJ1-2, with a possible D match to TRBD1 (5 bases). The CDR3 spans 13 residues. Trimming removed 4 bases from V and 4 bases from J, with 10 bases in between. Germline-derived CDR1 and CDR2 are SNHLY and FYNNEI. The CDR3 spells CASSGGQSYGYTF. In DNA form, the CDR3 reads TGTGCCAGCAGTGGAGGACAATCCTATGGCTACACCTTC.

This sequence joins TRBV27 and TRBJ2-1, with 8 bases that match TRBD1. The CDR3 length is 15 residues. Looked up from germline, CDR1 is MNHEY and CDR2 is SMNVEV (reference sequence). The V gene end was trimmed by 6 bases and the J gene end by 4 bases; junction bases not matched to a gene: 8. In DNA, the CDR3 is TGTGCCAGCAGCCCCTACAGGGGGACATACAATGAGCAGTTCTTC. Protein: CASSPYRGTYNEQFF.

The J gene is TRBJ2-3, the V gene TRBV30; D might be TRBD2 (6 bases). CDR3 size: 15 residues. V was shortened by 2 bases and J by 4 bases, with 16 bases between the two germline ends. Germline assignment: CDR1 GTSNPN and CDR2 SVGIG (reference sequence). In nucleotides, the CDR3 is TGTGCCTGGAGTCCCGGACCGGGAGATTCAGATACGCAGTATTTT. Its translation: CAWSPGPGDSDTQYF.

This clone showed up just once. This chain connects TRBV2 to TRBJ1-1; TRBD1 matches at 7 bases. The V gene's germline CDR1 is SNHLY and CDR2 FYNNEI. This CDR3 comprises 17 residues. V shed 2 bases, J shed 1 base, and the junction held 10 bases outside the gene matches. The CDR3 region has the DNA TGTGCCAGCAGTGAAAGGGTCGGGTGGACAGGGAACACTGAAGCTTTCTTT. Its protein product is CASSERVGWTGNTEAFF.

The chain carries TRBV30 and TRBJ2-2, with 10 bases lining up with TRBD2. Germline V gene lookup returns CDR1 GTSNPN and CDR2 SVGIG (reference sequence). The V gene end was trimmed by 0 bases and the J gene end by 4 bases; junction bases not matched to a gene: 5. The CDR3 contains 16 residues. The CDR3 bases are TGTGCCTGGAGTGTAGGGCTAGCGGGAGCCACCGGGGAGCTGTTTTTT. Protein sequence: CAWSVGLAGATGELFF.

The chain links TRBV28 to TRBJ2-7; 8 bases are shared with TRBD1. V dropped 7 bases and J dropped 6; count of bases not matched to a gene: 11. The CDR3 consists of 14 residues. CDR1 MDHEN and CDR2 SYDVKM come from the germline V gene. The CDR3 sequence is CASTMTGASGEQYF. The DNA for the CDR3 is TGTGCCAGCACGATGACAGGGGCGAGTGGCGAGCAGTACTTC.

The chain combines TRBV2 with TRBJ1-5; D possibly corresponds to TRBD1 (5 bases). The CDR3 extends over 14 amino acids. Trimming shortened V by 7 bases and J by 1 base, and 11 bases separated the two germline ends. The germline gives CDR1 SNHLY, CDR2 FYNNEI. In DNA form, the CDR3 reads TGTGCCAGCAAAGTCCGGGGGAGCAATCAGCCCCAGCATTTT. As protein: CASKVRGSNQPQHF.

V gene TRBV7-9 combines with J gene TRBJ2-1; a possible D gene is TRBD1 (6 bases). V was trimmed by 5 bases and J by 4 bases, leaving 15 bases between them. Looked up from germline, CDR1 is SEHNR and CDR2 is FQNEAQ (reference sequence). This CDR3 is 15 amino acids long. CDR3 DNA: TGTGCCAGCAGCCAACTCGGACAGACTTACAATGAGCAGTTCTTC. Translated: CASSQLGQTYNEQFF.

This chain joins TRBV27 and TRBJ1-4, with D perhaps TRBD1 (6 bases). This CDR3 comprises 15 residues. V shed 5 bases and J shed 2 bases, with 12 bases lying between them. The germline V gene has CDR1 MNHEY and CDR2 SMNVEV (reference sequence). CDR3 region: CASSLRGSTNEKLFF. CDR3 nucleotide sequence: TGTGCCAGCAGTCTCAGGGGTAGCACTAATGAAAAACTGTTTTTT.

The rearrangement links TRBV11-2 to TRBJ2-1; 9 bases agree with TRBD1. Germline lookup yields CDR1 SGHAT and CDR2 FQNNGV. This CDR3 region has 15 residues. The junction had 4 bases not matched to a gene; V was cut back by 5 bases and J by 2 bases. The CDR3 DNA is TGTGCCAGCAGCCCCGACAGGGGGACCTACAATGAGCAGTTCTTC. This codes for CASSPDRGTYNEQFF. Full variable domain (rest looked up from reference TRBV11-2 and TRBJ2-1): EAGVAQSPRYKIIEKRQSVAFWCNPISGHATLYWYQQILGQGPKLLIQFQNNGVVDDSQLPKDRFSAERLKGVDSTLKIQPAKLEDSAVYLCASSPDRGTYNEQFFGPGTRLTVL.

V is TRBV18 and J is TRBJ1-1, with 8 bases lining up with TRBD1. The CDR3 is made up of 15 amino acids. Trimming at V came to 1 base and at J to 2 bases, leaving 3 bases not matched to a gene. Germline-derived CDR1 and CDR2 are KGHSH and LQKENI. The CDR3 loop is CASSPLQGVNTEAFF. In DNA form, the CDR3 reads TGTGCCAGCTCACCACTACAGGGGGTTAACACTGAAGCTTTCTTT.

The V call is TRBV5-4, the J call TRBJ1-4, with 8 bases lining up with TRBD1. CDR1 is SGHNT and CDR2 is YYREEE in the germline V gene (reference sequence). Trimming removed 4 bases from V and 3 bases from J; junction bases left unmatched: 5. The CDR3 runs to 15 residues. The CDR3 reads CASSAQGAANEKLFF. The CDR3, as DNA: TGTGCCAGCAGCGCGCAGGGGGCGGCTAATGAAAAACTGTTTTTT.

The chain recombines TRBV7-2 with TRBJ2-3; maybe TRBD2 (6 bases). This CDR3 region has 15 residues. Germline V gene lookup returns CDR1 SGHTA and CDR2 FQGNSA. V was clipped by 1 base and J by 4 bases, with 12 bases between them. The CDR3 DNA is TGTGCCAGCAGCTTAGTTGGAGGGTCTCCAGATACGCAGTATTTT. It is translated as CASSLVGGSPDTQYF.

The chain carries TRBV6-1 and TRBJ2-7, with a possible D match to TRBD2 (5 bases). The CDR3 extends over 14 amino acids. Germline assignment: CDR1 MNHNS and CDR2 SASEGT. Deletions cut 5 bases from V and 1 base from J, with 12 bases between. The CDR3 sequence is CASSSYRGSYEQYF. CDR3 nucleotides: TGTGCCAGCAGTAGCTACCGGGGTTCCTACGAGCAGTACTTC.

The chain employs TRBV11-3 and TRBJ2-1, with D maybe TRBD2 (6 bases). The ends were cut back, 3 bases at V and 6 bases at J, with 15 bases in the middle. Germline V gives CDR1 SGHNT, CDR2 YENEEA. The CDR3 length is 15 residues. This CDR3 is CASSFWDGGSNEQFF. The CDR3 DNA is TGTGCCAGCAGCTTCTGGGATGGGGGGAGCAATGAGCAGTTCTTC.

V and J are TRBV10-2 and TRBJ1-1; unclear D gene. CDR3 length: 11 residues. Per germline, CDR1 WSHSY and CDR2 SAAADI. Between the trimmed V and J ends, which lost 3 bases and 8 bases, there was a span of 7 bases. The DNA for the CDR3 is TGCGCCAGCAGTGAACAGACGGAAGCTTTCTTT. It specifies CASSEQTEAFF.

This clone was observed a single time. The J gene is TRBJ2-3, the V gene TRBV4-1; 8 nucleotides align to TRBD2. This CDR3 is built from 14 residues. The V and J ends lost 0 bases and 6 bases, in that order; junction bases with no gene match: 2. In germline, CDR1 is MGHRA, CDR2 YSYEKL. The CDR3 here is CASSQEASGDTQYF. CDR3 coding DNA: TGCGCCAGCAGCCAAGAGGCTAGCGGGGATACGCAGTATTTT.